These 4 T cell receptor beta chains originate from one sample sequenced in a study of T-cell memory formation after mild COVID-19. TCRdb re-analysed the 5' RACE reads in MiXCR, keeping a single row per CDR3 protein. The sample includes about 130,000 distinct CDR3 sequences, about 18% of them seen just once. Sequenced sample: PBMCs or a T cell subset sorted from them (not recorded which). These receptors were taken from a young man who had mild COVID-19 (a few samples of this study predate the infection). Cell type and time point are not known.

CDR3 sequence reads: CSASETGARQETQYF. The CDR3 DNA reads as TGCAGTGCCAGCGAGACAGGGGCACGCCAAGAGACCCAGTACTTC. The V gene is TRBV20-1, the J gene TRBJ2-5, with 8 nucleotides matching TRBD1. Germline CDR1 reads DFQATT; CDR2 reads SNEGSKA (reference sequence). The ends lost 6 bases at V and 1 base at J; junction bases unmatched: 10. The CDR3 consists of 15 residues.

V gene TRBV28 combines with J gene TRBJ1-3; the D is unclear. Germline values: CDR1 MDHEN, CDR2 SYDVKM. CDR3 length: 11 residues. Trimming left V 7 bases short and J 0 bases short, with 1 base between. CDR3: CASISGNTIYF. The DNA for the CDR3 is TGTGCCAGCATCTCTGGAAACACCATATATTTT.

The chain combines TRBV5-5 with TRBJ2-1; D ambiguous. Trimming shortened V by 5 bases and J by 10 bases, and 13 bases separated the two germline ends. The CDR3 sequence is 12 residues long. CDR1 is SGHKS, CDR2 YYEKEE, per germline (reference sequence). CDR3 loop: CASSRLTQEQFF. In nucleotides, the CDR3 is TGTGCCAGCAGTCGGCTGACGCAAGAGCAGTTCTTC.

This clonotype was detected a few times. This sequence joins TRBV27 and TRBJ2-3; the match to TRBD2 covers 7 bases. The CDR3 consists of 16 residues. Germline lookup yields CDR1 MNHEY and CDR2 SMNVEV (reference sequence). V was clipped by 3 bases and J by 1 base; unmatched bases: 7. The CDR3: CASSFPFSGGTDTQYF. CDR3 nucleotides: TGTGCCAGCAGTTTCCCTTTCAGCGGGGGCACAGATACGCAGTATTTT.